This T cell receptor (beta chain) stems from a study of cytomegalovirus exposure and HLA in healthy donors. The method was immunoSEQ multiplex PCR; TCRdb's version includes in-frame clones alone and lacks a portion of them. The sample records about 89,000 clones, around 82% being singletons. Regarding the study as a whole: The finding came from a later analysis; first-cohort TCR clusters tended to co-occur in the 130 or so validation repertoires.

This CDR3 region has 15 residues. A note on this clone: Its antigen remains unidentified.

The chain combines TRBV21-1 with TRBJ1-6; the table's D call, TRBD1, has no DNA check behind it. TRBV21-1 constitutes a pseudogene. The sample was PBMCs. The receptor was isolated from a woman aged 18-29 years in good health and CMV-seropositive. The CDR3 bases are TGTGCCAGCAGCAAAGGGACAGGGGATGATTCACCCCTCCACTTT. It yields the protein CASSKGTGDDSPLHF.